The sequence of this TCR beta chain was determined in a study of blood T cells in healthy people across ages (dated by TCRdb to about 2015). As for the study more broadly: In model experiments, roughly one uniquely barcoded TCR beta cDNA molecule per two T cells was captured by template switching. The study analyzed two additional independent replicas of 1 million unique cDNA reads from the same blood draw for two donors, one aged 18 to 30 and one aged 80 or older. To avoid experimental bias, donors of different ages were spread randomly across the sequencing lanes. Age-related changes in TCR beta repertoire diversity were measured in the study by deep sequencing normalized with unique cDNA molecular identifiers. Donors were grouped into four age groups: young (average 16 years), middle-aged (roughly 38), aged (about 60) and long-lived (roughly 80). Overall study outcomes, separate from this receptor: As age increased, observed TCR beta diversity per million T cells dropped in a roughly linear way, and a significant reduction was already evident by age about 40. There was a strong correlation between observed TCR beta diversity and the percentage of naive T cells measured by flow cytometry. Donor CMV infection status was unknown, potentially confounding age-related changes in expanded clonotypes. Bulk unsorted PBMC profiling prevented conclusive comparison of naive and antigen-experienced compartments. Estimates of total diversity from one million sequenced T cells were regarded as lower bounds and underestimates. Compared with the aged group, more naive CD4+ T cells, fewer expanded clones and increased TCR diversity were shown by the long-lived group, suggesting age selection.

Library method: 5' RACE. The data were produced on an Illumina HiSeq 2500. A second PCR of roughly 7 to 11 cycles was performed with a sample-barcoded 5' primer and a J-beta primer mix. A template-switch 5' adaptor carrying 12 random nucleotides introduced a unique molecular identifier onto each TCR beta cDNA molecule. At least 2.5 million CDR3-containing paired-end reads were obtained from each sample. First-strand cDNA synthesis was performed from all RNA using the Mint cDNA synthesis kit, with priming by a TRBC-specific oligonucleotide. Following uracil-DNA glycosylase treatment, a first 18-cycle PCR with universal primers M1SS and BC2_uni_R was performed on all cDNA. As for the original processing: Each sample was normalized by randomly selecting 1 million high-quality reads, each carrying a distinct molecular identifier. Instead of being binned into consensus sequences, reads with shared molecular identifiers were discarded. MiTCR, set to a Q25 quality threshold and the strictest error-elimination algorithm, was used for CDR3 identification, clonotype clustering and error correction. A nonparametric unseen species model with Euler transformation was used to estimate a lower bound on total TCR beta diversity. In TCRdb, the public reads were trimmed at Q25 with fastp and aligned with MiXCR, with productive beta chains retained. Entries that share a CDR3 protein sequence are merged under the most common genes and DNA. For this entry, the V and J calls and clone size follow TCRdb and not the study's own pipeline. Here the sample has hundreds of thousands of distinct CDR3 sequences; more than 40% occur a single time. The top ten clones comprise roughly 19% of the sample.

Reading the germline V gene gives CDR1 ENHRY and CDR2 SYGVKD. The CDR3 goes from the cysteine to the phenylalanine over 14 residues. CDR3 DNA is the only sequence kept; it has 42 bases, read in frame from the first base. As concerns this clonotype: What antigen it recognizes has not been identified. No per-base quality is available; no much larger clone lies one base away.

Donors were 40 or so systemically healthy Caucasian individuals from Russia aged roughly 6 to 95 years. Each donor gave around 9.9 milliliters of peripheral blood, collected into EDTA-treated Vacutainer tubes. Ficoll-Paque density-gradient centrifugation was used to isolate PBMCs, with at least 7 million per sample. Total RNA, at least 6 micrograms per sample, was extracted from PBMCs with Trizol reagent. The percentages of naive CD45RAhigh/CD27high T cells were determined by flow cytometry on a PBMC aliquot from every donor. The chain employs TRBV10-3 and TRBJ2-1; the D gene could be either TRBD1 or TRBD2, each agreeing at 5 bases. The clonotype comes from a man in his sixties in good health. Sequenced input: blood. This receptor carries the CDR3 CAIKDGTSYNEQFF. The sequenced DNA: TGTGCTATAAAGGACGGGACCTCCTACAATGAGCAGTTCTTC.